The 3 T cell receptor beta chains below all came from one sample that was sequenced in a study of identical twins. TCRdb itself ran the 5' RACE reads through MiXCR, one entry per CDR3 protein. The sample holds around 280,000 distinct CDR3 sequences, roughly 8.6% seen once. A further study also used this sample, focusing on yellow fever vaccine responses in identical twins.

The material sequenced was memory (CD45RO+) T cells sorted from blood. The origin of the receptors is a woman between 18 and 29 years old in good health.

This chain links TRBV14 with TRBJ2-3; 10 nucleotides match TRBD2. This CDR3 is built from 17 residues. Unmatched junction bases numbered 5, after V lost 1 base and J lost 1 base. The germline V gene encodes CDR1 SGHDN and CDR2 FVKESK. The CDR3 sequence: CASSQVRLAGGTDTQYF. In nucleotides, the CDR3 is TGTGCCAGCAGCCAAGTACGTCTAGCGGGGGGCACAGATACGCAGTATTTT.

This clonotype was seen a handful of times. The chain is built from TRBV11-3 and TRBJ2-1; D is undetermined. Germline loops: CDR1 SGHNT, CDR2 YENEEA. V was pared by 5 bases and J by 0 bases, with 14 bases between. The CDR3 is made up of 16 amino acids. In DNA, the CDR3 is TGTGCCAGCAGCCCCTTCTCGCGTTCCTCCTACAATGAGCAGTTCTTC. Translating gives CASSPFSRSSYNEQFF.

The CDR3 spells CSAPGQERTDTQYF. DNA for the CDR3: TGCAGTGCCCCAGGACAGGAACGCACAGATACGCAGTATTTT. The V gene is TRBV20-1, the J gene TRBJ2-3, with 7 bases that match TRBD1. Trimming cost V 6 bases and J 1 base; bases outside gene matches: 7. Germline V gives CDR1 DFQATT, CDR2 SNEGSKA (reference sequence). The CDR3 is 14 amino acids.